The entry below gives a single T cell receptor beta chain sequence along with its context. What it binds is unknown. The data stem from a study of yellow fever vaccine responses in identical twins. Study-wide results and caveats: Reportedly, the T cell response mounted by twins to vaccine seemed partly convergent, partly personalized.

Each CDR3 protein is one row after TCRdb ran MiXCR on the RT-PCR reads. This table holds about 5,500 distinct CDR3 sequences, more than 80% found once. Trimming took 0 bases from V and 11 from J, leaving 17 bases between them. The CDR3 consists of 14 residues. Germline V gene sequence: CDR1 SNHLY, CDR2 FYNNEI. Source: T cells from blood (PBMCs), unsorted or a sorted subset (not recorded which), taken before or after yellow fever vaccination (not recorded which). The chain couples TRBV2 to TRBJ2-7; D unresolved. This receptor was identified in a woman aged 18-29 years who received the yellow fever vaccine. CDR3 nucleotides: TGTGCCAGCAGTGAAGCCAGAGTCATCTCAGAAGAGTACTTC. This encodes CASSEARVISEEYF.